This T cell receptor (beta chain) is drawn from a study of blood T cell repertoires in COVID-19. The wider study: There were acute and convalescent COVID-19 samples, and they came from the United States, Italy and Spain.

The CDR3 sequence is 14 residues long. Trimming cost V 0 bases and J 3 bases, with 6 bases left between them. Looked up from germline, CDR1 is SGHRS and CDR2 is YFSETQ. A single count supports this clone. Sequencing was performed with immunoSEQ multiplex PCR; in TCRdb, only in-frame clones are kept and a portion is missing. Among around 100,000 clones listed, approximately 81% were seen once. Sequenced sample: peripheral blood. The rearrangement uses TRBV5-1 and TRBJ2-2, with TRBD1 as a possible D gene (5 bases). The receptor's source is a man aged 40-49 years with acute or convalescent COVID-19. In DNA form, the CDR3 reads TGCGCCAGCAGCTTGGCCAGGGACACCGGGGAGCTGTTTTTT. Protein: CASSLARDTGELFF.